The 17 T cell receptor beta chains below were found in one sample sequenced in a study of CD8 T cells in ankylosing spondylitis. TCRdb itself ran the 5' RACE reads through MiXCR, one entry per CDR3 protein. The repertoire has roughly 200,000 distinct CDR3 sequences, more than 25% of them found once; the top ten carry approximately 6.6%. Sequencing input: blood, either unsorted or a sorted T cell fraction (not recorded which). These receptors all come from a male donor with ankylosing spondylitis or in good health (not recorded which).

This clonotype was recorded many times. The chain employs TRBV12-3 or TRBV12-4 and TRBJ2-3; D is uncertain. Trimming left V 3 bases short and J 8 bases short, with 9 bases between. CDR3 size: 12 residues. DNA of the CDR3: TGTGCCAGCAGTTTGTCCCAGCGTACGCAGTATTTT. The encoded protein is CASSLSQRTQYF.

The chain couples TRBV19 to TRBJ2-7; D unclear. The V end was cut by 4 bases, the J end by 8 bases, with 15 bases between. CDR1 LNHDA and CDR2 SQIVND come from the germline V gene (reference sequence). The CDR3 runs 13 residues. CDR3 region: CASSTTGPSKQYF. CDR3 in DNA: TGTGCCAGTAGTACCACCGGGCCCTCGAAGCAGTACTTC.

This clonotype was counted ten times or more. The V call is TRBV5-1, the J call TRBJ2-7; D might be TRBD2 (6 bases). V lost 3 bases to trimming and J lost 1 base, with 14 bases between them. This CDR3 has 15 amino acids. The germline CDR1 and CDR2 sequences are SGHRS and YFSETQ. The CDR3 sequence: CASSSGLPGSYEQYF. The CDR3 DNA reads TGCGCCAGCAGCTCGGGACTCCCTGGGTCCTACGAGCAGTACTTC.

Concerning this clonotype itself: The junction departs from the called germline gene at one end, perhaps through a read error. V and J are TRBV7-2 and TRBJ2-7, with 8 bases fitting TRBD2. Per the germline V gene, CDR1 is SGHTA and CDR2 is FQGNSA. CDR3 length equals 15 residues. The CDR3 nucleotides are TGTGCCTGCAGCTTAGTGACGGGAGGGGCCTACGAGCAGTACTTC. Translation: CACSLVTGGAYEQYF.

This clonotype came up many times. The genes are TRBV3-1 and TRBJ2-3; 12 bases agree with TRBD2. The CDR3 runs 19 residues. From germline, CDR1 is LGHDT and CDR2 YNNKEL (reference sequence). Trimming removed 5 bases from V and 6 bases from J; junction bases left unmatched: 18. The CDR3 nucleotides read TGTGCCAGCAGCGAATCTGCTCAGGGACTAGCGGGTCTGGTGGATACGCAGTATTTT. Its protein is CASSESAQGLAGLVDTQYF.

The chain is built from TRBV28 and TRBJ2-7; 7 nucleotides match TRBD1. V trimming: 1 base; J trimming: 0 bases; junction bases outside the gene matches: 9. The CDR3 is 17 residues long. Germline V gene lookup returns CDR1 MDHEN and CDR2 SYDVKM. CDR3 DNA: TGTGCCAGCAGTTTATTGAGGACAGGCCGGAGCTCCTACGAGCAGTACTTC. Protein product: CASSLLRTGRSSYEQYF.

The rearrangement links TRBV7-6 to TRBJ2-7; TRBD2 matches 13 bases. CDR1 is SGHVS, CDR2 FNYEAQ, per germline. Germline trimming cut 4 bases from V and 6 bases from J; bases unmatched to any gene: 3. The CDR3 is 14 amino acids. The chain's CDR3 is CASSYTSGRAEQYF. CDR3 coding DNA: TGTGCCAGCAGCTATACTAGCGGGAGGGCCGAGCAGTACTTC.

This clonotype was observed at least ten times. V is TRBV20-1 and J is TRBJ2-7; 10 bases are shared with TRBD2. V lost 1 base, J lost 5 bases, and 5 bases stayed unmatched. The germline CDR1 and CDR2 sequences are DFQATT and SNEGSKA (reference sequence). This CDR3 region has 14 residues. The CDR3 DNA reads TGCAGTGCTAGAGTTACTAGCGGGATTCACGAGCAGTACTTC. Protein: CSARVTSGIHEQYF.

The table lists this clonotype with many counts. The J gene is TRBJ2-7, the V gene TRBV28; TRBD1 agrees at 7 bases. Germline lookup yields CDR1 MDHEN and CDR2 SYDVKM. The CDR3 is 14 residues long. Trimming removed 7 bases from V and 1 base from J; junction bases left unmatched: 7. The CDR3 spells CASNRQGASYEQYF. The CDR3 nucleotides are TGTGCCAGCAATAGACAGGGCGCATCCTACGAGCAGTACTTC.

This clonotype was seen many times. The chain employs TRBV20-1 and TRBJ2-1, with 11 bases lining up with TRBD2. This CDR3 has 14 residues. Germline loops: CDR1 DFQATT, CDR2 SNEGSKA (reference sequence). CDR3 nucleotides: TGCAGCCTATATAGGACTAGCGGGTACAATGAGCAGTTCTTC. Its protein is CSLYRTSGYNEQFF.

The rearrangement joins TRBV7-2 to TRBJ1-2, with a weak D call TRBD1 (6 bases). Germline V CDR1 and CDR2: SGHTA, FQGNSA. V gave up 5 bases and J gave up 6 bases, with 13 bases separating them. The length of the CDR3 is 13 residues. CDR3 amino acids: CASSPRAGDGYTF. For the CDR3, the DNA is TGTGCCAGCAGCCCAAGAGCAGGGGATGGCTACACCTTC.

This clonotype was recorded many times. The rearrangement uses TRBV7-6 and TRBJ2-3, with TRBD2 matching over 13 bases. Trimming cost V 4 bases and J 2 bases; bases outside gene matches: 6. The CDR3 has 17 amino acids. The V gene's germline CDR1 is SGHVS and CDR2 FNYEAQ. The CDR3 region has the DNA TGTGCCAGCAGCTCGGGACTAGCGGGACCACACACAGATACGCAGTATTTT. Its protein is CASSSGLAGPHTDTQYF.

Ten or more counts support this clonotype. This chain joins TRBV7-2 and TRBJ2-5, with no clear D. Deletions cut 3 bases from V and 5 bases from J, with 10 bases between. The germline V gene has CDR1 SGHTA and CDR2 FQGNSA. The CDR3 is 13 amino acids. DNA for the CDR3: TGTGCCAGCAGCTTCGATCACCGCGAGACCCAGTACTTC. Protein sequence: CASSFDHRETQYF.

The sample holds a few counts of this clonotype. This chain joins TRBV5-1 and TRBJ1-5, with D possibly TRBD1 on 5 matching bases. The V end was cut by 0 bases, the J end by 2 bases, with 9 bases between. CDR3 length: 15 residues. Germline CDR1 SGHRS, CDR2 YFSETQ. The CDR3 region has the DNA TGCGCCAGCAGCTTGGAGGGGATTGGCAATCAGCCCCAGCATTTT. This encodes CASSLEGIGNQPQHF. The full variable domain, in which reference TRBV5-1 and TRBJ1-5 provide the parts outside the CDR3, is KAGVTQTPRYLIKTRGQQVTLSCSPISGHRSVSWYQQTPGQGLQFLFEYFSETQRNKGNFPGRFSGRQFSNSRSEMNVSTLELGDSALYLCASSLEGIGNQPQHFGDGTRLSIL.

The chain employs TRBV5-5 and TRBJ2-7; D gene uncertain. V was trimmed by 0 bases and J by 6 bases, leaving 13 bases between them. This CDR3 is built from 14 residues. The germline V gene has CDR1 SGHKS and CDR2 YYEKEE (reference sequence). The CDR3 DNA reads as TGTGCCAGCAGCTTGGAGGACCGTATGATCGAGCAGTACTTC. Translation gives CASSLEDRMIEQYF.

This rearrangement joins TRBV12-3 or TRBV12-4 to TRBJ1-5, with TRBD1 matching over 8 bases. Trimming removed 6 bases from V and 2 bases from J; junction bases left unmatched: 6. This CDR3 region has 15 residues. This chain's CDR3 is CASSRTGFGNQPQHF. The CDR3 coding sequence is TGTGCCAGCAGCCGGACAGGGTTCGGCAATCAGCCCCAGCATTTT.

There are a few counts of this clonotype. The J gene is TRBJ1-1, the V gene TRBV20-1; unclear D gene. The germline V gene encodes CDR1 DFQATT and CDR2 SNEGSKA (reference sequence). The CDR3 has 11 amino acids. CDR3 DNA: TGCAGCGCTTGGGTGTGGACTGAAGCTTTCTTT. Protein product: CSAWVWTEAFF.